The 3 T cell receptor beta chains below all came from one sample that was sequenced in a study of blood T cell repertoires in COVID-19. Here immunoSEQ multiplex PCR was the method, and the copy in TCRdb shows in-frame clones only, minus some. There are roughly 280,000 clones in the sample; around 86% occur only once, and about 8.6% lies in the top ten. Sequencing was carried out using peripheral blood. The receptors come from a man aged 35 to 55 with active or convalescent COVID-19.

The CDR3 protein is CASSRTANTGELFF. The CDR3 DNA is TGTGCCAGCAGTAGGACAGCGAACACCGGGGAGCTGTTTTTT. J is TRBJ2-2 and V is TRBV28, with a possible D match to TRBD1 (6 bases). The length of the CDR3 is 14 residues. Germline assignment: CDR1 MDHEN and CDR2 SYDVKM. V was cut by 5 bases and J by 0 bases, with 7 bases left in between.

This chain joins TRBV3-1 (or the pseudogene TRBV3-2) and TRBJ2-3; weak D call: TRBD1 (5 bases). Germline CDR1 and CDR2: LGHDT and YNNKEL (reference sequence). Trimming pared 4 bases from V and 4 bases from J, leaving 15 bases between. The CDR3 consists of 15 residues. The CDR3 sequence: CASSPSPTGPDTQYF. In nucleotides, the CDR3 is TGTGCCAGCAGCCCATCCCCTACAGGCCCAGATACGCAGTATTTT.

The rearrangement joins TRBV29-1 to TRBJ1-3; D is uncertain. The germline CDR1 and CDR2 sequences are SQVTM and ANQGSEA. Trimming took 2 bases from V and 0 from J, leaving 5 bases between them. CDR3 length: 13 residues. DNA of the CDR3: TGCAGCGTTGAAATCGGCTCTGGAAACACCATATATTTT. Its protein is CSVEIGSGNTIYF. Full variable domain (remainder filled in from reference TRBV29-1 and TRBJ1-3): SAVISQKPSRDICQRGTSLTIQCQVDSQVTMMFWYRQQPGQSLTLIATANQGSEATYESGFVIDKFPISRPNLTFSTLTVSNMSPEDSSIYLCSVEIGSGNTIYFGEGSWLTVV.